A selection of T cell receptor beta chains follows, all from one sample in a study of cytomegalovirus exposure and HLA in healthy donors. The repertoire was sequenced with immunoSEQ multiplex PCR; TCRdb's copy has only in-frame clones and lacks some. The table shows 160,000 or so clones, with approximately 79% occurring only once. The sequencing sample was made of PBMCs. The source of these receptors is a woman in her forties in good health and CMV-seronegative. Both conserved end residues are trimmed from each CDR3. A D gene is named only where the DNA matches it firmly.

. TRBV5-1 14 ASSLAPGMVRETQY
. TRBV7-9 12 ASSLLGLQETQY
TRBD2 TRBV6-4 13 ASSDIPGGLETQY
TRBD2 TRBV5-1 13 ASSLALAGEYEQY
TRBD1 TRBV25-1 12 ASSEYGDRRVQF
TRBD1 TRBV10-2 11 ASRDRGYGELF
. TRBV28 15 ASSLFATGAGANVLT
. TRBV28 11 ASNQGVGTEAF
. TRBV5-1 13 ASRPQGSGANVLT
TRBD2 TRBV28 13 ASSLSDTSGYEQY
. TRBV25-1 14 ASSEGGGKGNTEAF
. TRBV6-5 12 ASTPSANTGELF
. TRBV7-9 12 ASSFSPQVYGYT
TRBD2 TRBV29-1 13 SVPGLAGGGETQY
TRBD1 TRBV19 14 ASSIVLDRDSQPQH
TRBD2 TRBV4-2 15 ASSQDALAGSYNEQF
. TRBV4-3 11 ASSQPTSYEQY
TRBD2 TRBV6-4 13 ASSETRLAPDTQY
TRBD1 TRBV30 11 AGGQGRNTEAF
. TRBV5-4 13 ASSLPQRSNGELF
TRBD2 TRBV2 13 ASRRLAGVTGELF
. TRBV29-1 10 SVLGQVAEAF
. TRBV21-1 14 ASSKLTSAHLYEQY
. TRBV4-1 10 ASSQEQNGYT
. TRBV16 13 ASSQFPGSGQPQH
. TRBV19 13 ASSIERVEGEKLF
TRBD1 TRBV9 13 ASSAGQGRNYEQY
TRBD1 TRBV6-5 13 ASSYSQGALAKAF
. TRBV6-1 11 ASSETGYNEQF
TRBD2 TRBV7-2 10 ASSGTSDTQY
. TRBV19 10 ASSEYNSPLH
TRBD1 TRBV2 13 ASSDADRGAAPLH
. TRBV29-1 11 SVASQGYNGYT
TRBD1 TRBV19 14 ASSADRGRAKNIQY
TRBD1 TRBV18 10 ASSPNQGAQY
TRBD1 TRBV2 13 ASSADRGSADTQY
TRBD2 TRBV19 11 ATRLAAYNEQF
. TRBV9 11 ASSGTSTNEQF
TRBD1 TRBV19 10 ASRGQNYGYT
. TRBV2 12 ASSEWTTGGGYT
. TRBV5-1 12 ASSLDGGLAELF
TRBD2 TRBV14 13 ASSQVQSGRGEQF
TRBD1 TRBV13 12 ASSFGQGTYEQY
. TRBV6-5 13 ASSYYRWGHTEAF
TRBD1 TRBV18 15 ASSPGQVSGANYGYT
. TRBV28 11 ASSSFGYYGYT
TRBD2 TRBV4-1 14 ASSQPGTSGGYEQY
TRBD1 TRBV10-3 11 AIRSGGGDTQY
TRBD1 TRBV4-1 14 ASSQGGTGVDYGYT
. TRBV4-1 15 ASSQGRGQSSGNTIY
TRBD1 TRBV2 10 ASDRGQDGYT
. TRBV5-4 13 ASSLAVGGHHEQF
TRBD1 TRBV28 12 ATLQGANNSPLH
TRBD1 TRBV10-1 12 ASKYRDRSYEQY
TRBD1 TRBV6-5 13 ASSYSGQDGEKLF
TRBD1 TRBV2 11 ASHGDRVYGYT
. TRBV25-1 11 ASTPPGRETQY